This is a list of T cell receptor beta chains from one sample in a study of identical twins. TCRdb passed the 5' RACE reads through MiXCR, listing each CDR3 protein once. Among about 200,000 distinct CDR3 sequences, 10% were seen once, and the ten largest hold 9% to 10%. Material for sequencing was memory T cells sorted from blood. These TCRs come from a man between 45 and 60 years old in good health. Both conserved end residues are part of each CDR3. Fields, in order: clone size, V gene, J gene, D gene, CDR3 DNA, CDR3 protein. D genes are given only for firm matches. The size entry is marked missing in some rows and otherwise reads once, few, many or a size class.

abundance: many
v_gene: TRBV7-2
j_gene: TRBJ2-7
d_gene: .
CDR3nt: TGTGCCAGGAGGGCCAGCTCCTACGAGCAGTACTTC
CDR3aa: CARRASSYEQYF

abundance: many
v_gene: TRBV6-5
j_gene: TRBJ2-7
d_gene: .
CDR3nt: TGTGCCAGCAGTTACTCGATAGTGCGGGGCACCTACGAGCAGTACTTC
CDR3aa: CASSYSIVRGTYEQYF

abundance: many
v_gene: TRBV27
j_gene: TRBJ1-6
d_gene: TRBD1
CDR3nt: TGTGCCAGCAGTTTATCCCCTCCGGACAGGAGAAATTCACCCCTCCACTTT
CDR3aa: CASSLSPPDRRNSPLHF

abundance: few
v_gene: TRBV27
j_gene: TRBJ2-7
d_gene: .
CDR3nt: TGTGCCAGCAGCCCCCGGCTCTTCGCCTACGAGCAGTACTTC
CDR3aa: CASSPRLFAYEQYF

abundance: few
v_gene: TRBV9
j_gene: TRBJ2-1
d_gene: .
CDR3nt: TGTGCCAGCAGCGTAGACTGGGGGCTCAATACTGAGCAGTTCTTC
CDR3aa: CASSVDWGLNTEQFF

abundance: .
v_gene: TRBV4-2
j_gene: TRBJ1-6
d_gene: TRBD1
CDR3nt: TGTGCCAGCAGCCCCGGGACAGGGATGAGCTCCTATAATTCACCCCTCCACTTT
CDR3aa: CASSPGTGMSSYNSPLHF

abundance: many
v_gene: TRBV7-2
j_gene: TRBJ2-7
d_gene: .
CDR3nt: TGTGCCAGCAGCTCCCAGGGGGGCCCCTACGAGCAGTACTTC
CDR3aa: CASSSQGGPYEQYF

abundance: .
v_gene: TRBV7-8
j_gene: TRBJ2-3
d_gene: TRBD1
CDR3nt: TGTGCCAGCAGCTTACGGACCCGAGGGGGCTCGGATACGCAGTATTTT
CDR3aa: CASSLRTRGGSDTQYF

abundance: .
v_gene: TRBV4-3
j_gene: TRBJ2-7
d_gene: TRBD1
CDR3nt: TGCGCCAGCAGCCAGGGCGACAGGGCACCCACCTACGAGCAGTACTTC
CDR3aa: CASSQGDRAPTYEQYF

abundance: .
v_gene: TRBV27
j_gene: TRBJ2-3
d_gene: TRBD1
CDR3nt: TGTGCCAGCAGTTTCTCACGGGACAGGGGGGCAGATACGCAGTATTTT
CDR3aa: CASSFSRDRGADTQYF

abundance: few
v_gene: TRBV7-8
j_gene: TRBJ2-1
d_gene: TRBD2
CDR3nt: TGTGCCAGCAGCACGGGACTAGCGGGAGTCAGATCGCCTGAGCAGTTCTTC
CDR3aa: CASSTGLAGVRSPEQFF

abundance: many
v_gene: TRBV7-2
j_gene: TRBJ2-5
d_gene: TRBD2
CDR3nt: TGTGCCAGCAGCTTAGGCGGACTAGCGGGAGCGGAGACCCAGTACTTC
CDR3aa: CASSLGGLAGAETQYF

abundance: many
v_gene: TRBV20-1
j_gene: TRBJ1-1
d_gene: .
CDR3nt: TGCAGTGCTAGAGGGGGGGCTGGGAACACTGAAGCTTTCTTT
CDR3aa: CSARGGAGNTEAFF

abundance: many
v_gene: TRBV29-1
j_gene: TRBJ2-7
d_gene: TRBD1
CDR3nt: TGCAGCGTTGGGGACCGGGACAGGGTTCACGAGCAGTACTTC
CDR3aa: CSVGDRDRVHEQYF

abundance: .
v_gene: TRBV24-1
j_gene: TRBJ2-3
d_gene: .
CDR3nt: TGTGCCACCAGTGGCCGACAGATTAGCACAGATACGCAGTATTTT
CDR3aa: CATSGRQISTDTQYF

abundance: few
v_gene: TRBV7-2
j_gene: TRBJ2-5
d_gene: .
CDR3nt: TGTGCCAGCACCCAAGGAAATTCCAAACAAGAGACCCAGTACTTC
CDR3aa: CASTQGNSKQETQYF

abundance: few
v_gene: TRBV27
j_gene: TRBJ2-7
d_gene: .
CDR3nt: TGTGCCAGCAAGGGGCGGATCTCCTACGAGCAGTACTTC
CDR3aa: CASKGRISYEQYF

abundance: many
v_gene: TRBV27
j_gene: TRBJ2-1
d_gene: .
CDR3nt: TGTGCCAGCAGTTTATCTCATACCTCCTACAATGAGCAGTTCTTC
CDR3aa: CASSLSHTSYNEQFF

abundance: many
v_gene: TRBV4-1
j_gene: TRBJ2-7
d_gene: .
CDR3nt: TGCGCCAGCAGCCAAGTCGTTCTGCCCTCCTACGAGCAGTACTTC
CDR3aa: CASSQVVLPSYEQYF

abundance: .
v_gene: TRBV13
j_gene: TRBJ2-7
d_gene: .
CDR3nt: TGTGCCAGCAGCTTAGGACAGGGCGCAATCGAGCAGTACTTC
CDR3aa: CASSLGQGAIEQYF

abundance: many
v_gene: TRBV4-3
j_gene: TRBJ2-7
d_gene: .
CDR3nt: TGCGCCAGCAGCCAACAGTATCAGGGGTCTTCCTACGAGCAGTACTTC
CDR3aa: CASSQQYQGSSYEQYF

abundance: .
v_gene: TRBV5-5
j_gene: TRBJ1-3
d_gene: .
CDR3nt: TGTGCCAGCAGCTTGGACGTCTTCTCTGGAAACACCATATATTTT
CDR3aa: CASSLDVFSGNTIYF

abundance: .
v_gene: TRBV7-9
j_gene: TRBJ2-7
d_gene: .
CDR3nt: TGTGCCAGCAGCTTATACCAGAGCTCCTACGAGCAGTACTTC
CDR3aa: CASSLYQSSYEQYF

abundance: few
v_gene: TRBV7-2
j_gene: TRBJ2-5
d_gene: .
CDR3nt: TGTGCCAGCAGCTTTAGCGGAGGCCAAGAGACCCAGTACTTC
CDR3aa: CASSFSGGQETQYF

abundance: few
v_gene: TRBV7-7
j_gene: TRBJ2-3
d_gene: .
CDR3nt: TGTGCCAGCAGCTTAGAGCGCACAGATACGCAGTATTTT
CDR3aa: CASSLERTDTQYF

abundance: many
v_gene: TRBV7-6
j_gene: TRBJ2-3
d_gene: TRBD1
CDR3nt: TGTGCCAGCAGCGCCAATCCGGGACAGGGTATCACAGATACGCAGTATTTT
CDR3aa: CASSANPGQGITDTQYF

abundance: few
v_gene: TRBV12-3/TRBV12-4
j_gene: TRBJ1-6
d_gene: .
CDR3nt: TGTGCCAGCAGTCCTGGGGGGGTAGGATATTCACCCCTCCACTTT
CDR3aa: CASSPGGVGYSPLHF

abundance: many
v_gene: TRBV3-1
j_gene: TRBJ1-2
d_gene: .
CDR3nt: TGTGCCAGCAGCCTGGACGCAGGGACTCGCGGCTACACCTTC
CDR3aa: CASSLDAGTRGYTF

abundance: .
v_gene: TRBV9
j_gene: TRBJ2-7
d_gene: TRBD2
CDR3nt: TGTGCCAGCAGCGTAGCCCCGGCGGTAGCGGGACCTTTGGGGGAGCAGTACTTC
CDR3aa: CASSVAPAVAGPLGEQYF

abundance: few
v_gene: TRBV30
j_gene: TRBJ2-7
d_gene: TRBD1
CDR3nt: TGTGCCTGGAGTGTGGGACCGGGACAGGGGTACGAGCAGTACTTC
CDR3aa: CAWSVGPGQGYEQYF

abundance: .
v_gene: TRBV5-1
j_gene: TRBJ2-3
d_gene: .
CDR3nt: TGCGCCAGCAGCTTGACAACCCCTGAGGTGGATACGCAGTATTTT
CDR3aa: CASSLTTPEVDTQYF

abundance: .
v_gene: TRBV29-1
j_gene: TRBJ1-2
d_gene: .
CDR3nt: TGCAGCGCTGCGGGGGTCGCTAACTATGGCTACACCTTC
CDR3aa: CSAAGVANYGYTF

abundance: .
v_gene: TRBV5-1
j_gene: TRBJ2-1
d_gene: .
CDR3nt: TGCGCCAGCAGCCGGCTGACGATCCCCTCTTCGGAGCAGTTCTTC
CDR3aa: CASSRLTIPSSEQFF

abundance: few
v_gene: TRBV12-3/TRBV12-4
j_gene: TRBJ1-1
d_gene: .
CDR3nt: TGTGCCAGCAGCCCTGGGCGGATTGAAGCTTTCTTT
CDR3aa: CASSPGRIEAFF

abundance: many
v_gene: TRBV7-8
j_gene: TRBJ1-2
d_gene: .
CDR3nt: TGTGCCAGCAGCCCAAGGAGGGTAGTACCCTATGGCTACACCTTC
CDR3aa: CASSPRRVVPYGYTF

abundance: .
v_gene: TRBV15
j_gene: TRBJ1-1
d_gene: .
CDR3nt: TGTGCCACCAGCAGAGAAAGGAACATACACACTGAAGCTTTCTTT
CDR3aa: CATSRERNIHTEAFF

abundance: .
v_gene: TRBV20-1
j_gene: TRBJ2-1
d_gene: TRBD2
CDR3nt: TGCAGTGGGAGTAGCGGGGCCTACTCCTACAATGAGCAGTTCTTC
CDR3aa: CSGSSGAYSYNEQFF

abundance: many
v_gene: TRBV6-1
j_gene: TRBJ2-7
d_gene: TRBD2
CDR3nt: TGTGCCAGCAGTAGCGGGAGGGGTTCCTACGAGCAGTACTTC
CDR3aa: CASSSGRGSYEQYF

abundance: few
v_gene: TRBV9
j_gene: TRBJ1-4
d_gene: .
CDR3nt: TGTGCCAGCAGCGTGTCAGGGATCGGGGAAAAACTGTTTTTT
CDR3aa: CASSVSGIGEKLFF

abundance: few
v_gene: TRBV27
j_gene: TRBJ2-1
d_gene: TRBD2
CDR3nt: TGTGCCAGCAGGCGGACTAGCGGGGGATACAATGAGCAGTTCTTC
CDR3aa: CASRRTSGGYNEQFF

abundance: many
v_gene: TRBV20-1
j_gene: TRBJ1-1
d_gene: .
CDR3nt: TGCAGTGCTAGAAAACCCGAGGGGTTGAACACTGAAGCTTTCTTT
CDR3aa: CSARKPEGLNTEAFF

abundance: .
v_gene: TRBV27
j_gene: TRBJ1-6
d_gene: .
CDR3nt: TGTGCCAGCAGTAGAAACACGAGGGATGCCCTCCACTTT
CDR3aa: CASSRNTRDALHF

abundance: .
v_gene: TRBV15
j_gene: TRBJ2-7
d_gene: .
CDR3nt: TGTGCCATCTCCGACGGGGCGCCGACCTACGAGCAGTACTTC
CDR3aa: CAISDGAPTYEQYF

abundance: many
v_gene: TRBV5-5
j_gene: TRBJ1-6
d_gene: .
CDR3nt: TGTGCCAGCAGCTGGTGGGGGAATAATTCACCCCTCCACTTT
CDR3aa: CASSWWGNNSPLHF